The 18 T cell receptor beta chains in this list originate from one sample, sequenced in a study of blood T cell repertoires in COVID-19. TCRdb's copy holds only in-frame clones and misses some; the assay was immunoSEQ multiplex PCR. The data contain 250,000 or so clones, around 90% of them seen just once; the ten biggest clones take up 0.94%. Source material: peripheral blood. The origin of the receptors is a middle-aged woman who had recovered from COVID-19.

This chain links TRBV19 with TRBJ2-5, with 11 positions matching TRBD2. CDR3 length: 16 residues. V lost 5 bases to trimming and J lost 6 bases; unmatched junction nucleotides: 11. Germline V lookup: CDR1 LNHDA, CDR2 SQIVND (reference sequence). Here the CDR3 DNA reads TGTGCCAGTAGTGCGACCGGGACTAGCGGTACCAAGACCCAGTACTTC. Protein: CASSATGTSGTKTQYF. Based on the CDR3 plus reference TRBV19 and TRBJ2-5, the full variable domain is DGGITQSPKYLFRKEGQNVTLSCEQNLNHDAMYWYRQDPGQGLRLIYYSQIVNDFQKGDIAEGYSVSREKKESFPLTVTSAQKNPTAFYLCASSATGTSGTKTQYFGPGTRLLVL.

V gene TRBV9 combines with J gene TRBJ2-3; no clear D gene. Per germline, CDR1 SGDLS and CDR2 YYNGEE. The V gene lost 0 bases and the J gene lost 6 bases, with 11 bases spanning the gap. The CDR3 is made up of 14 amino acids. The CDR3 here is CASSVGGTADTQYF. In nucleotides, the CDR3 is TGTGCCAGCAGCGTAGGAGGTACTGCTGATACGCAGTATTTT.

The chain is built from TRBV27 and TRBJ2-1, with D unresolved. The CDR3 covers 11 residues. In germline, CDR1 is MNHEY, CDR2 SMNVEV (reference sequence). V shed 3 bases and J shed 8 bases, with 5 bases lying between them. Here the CDR3 DNA reads TGTGCCAGCAGTTTCAGGTATGAGCAGTTCTTC. It codes for CASSFRYEQFF.

The CDR3 region is CASSQGLPGETQYF. The CDR3 region has the DNA TGTGCCAGCAGCCAAGGCCTTCCGGGGGAGACCCAGTACTTC. The chain has TRBV14 and TRBJ2-5; D possibly corresponds to TRBD2 (5 bases). V was trimmed by 1 base and J by 5 bases, leaving 11 bases between them. The CDR3 contains 14 residues. Germline assignment: CDR1 SGHDN and CDR2 FVKESK.

This sequence joins TRBV10-3 and TRBJ2-7; TRBD2 might be the D (5 bases). The germline gives CDR1 ENHRY, CDR2 SYGVKD. With 10 bases removed from V and 4 bases from J, the gap between germline ends came to 11 bases. This CDR3 is 11 amino acids long. The CDR3 spells CATTGEYEQYF. In DNA, the CDR3 is TGTGCCACTACCGGGGAGTACGAGCAGTACTTC.

This chain uses TRBV10-3 with TRBJ2-5, with 10 bases fitting TRBD1. CDR3 length: 15 amino acids. CDR1 and CDR2 from the germline V gene are ENHRY and SYGVKD. The J segment lost 4 bases and the V segment lost 6 bases, leaving 8 bases of the junction unmatched. CDR3 in amino acids: CAISRTGGALETQYF. As DNA, the CDR3 is TGTGCCATCAGCCGGACAGGGGGAGCCTTAGAGACCCAGTACTTC.

The chain couples TRBV18 to TRBJ2-5; D not resolved. The V gene's germline CDR1 is KGHSH and CDR2 LQKENI. The CDR3 extends over 15 amino acids. Between the trimmed V and J ends, which lost 0 bases and 2 bases, there was a span of 10 bases. The CDR3 here is CASSPPSVRQETQYF. As DNA, the CDR3 is TGTGCCAGCTCACCACCGTCGGTGAGGCAAGAGACCCAGTACTTC.

The chain uses TRBV11-2 and TRBJ2-2; D might be TRBD1 (5 bases). The CDR3 is 15 amino acids. Germline CDR1 reads SGHAT; CDR2 reads FQNNGV. Trimming stripped 1 base from V and 5 bases from J, with 11 bases between. CDR3 coding DNA: TGTGCCAGCAGCTTAGGGATGGGGCCGACCGGGGAGCTGTTTTTT. Translated: CASSLGMGPTGELFF.

CDR3 sequence reads: CASSMEHRGGGYTF. CDR3 bases: TGTGCCAGCAGCATGGAACACAGGGGTGGAGGCTACACCTTC. The V call is TRBV7-9, the J call TRBJ1-2; 7 nucleotides align to TRBD1. CDR1 and CDR2 (germline): SEHNR, FQNEAQ (reference sequence). The CDR3 sequence is 14 residues long. Losses at the gene ends were 5 bases for V and 8 bases for J; bases not matched to a gene: 11.

The V gene is TRBV3-1 (or the pseudogene TRBV3-2), the J gene TRBJ2-5; weak D call: TRBD2 (7 bases). V was trimmed by 1 base and J by 1 base, leaving 19 bases between them. The CDR3 extends over 18 amino acids. Germline-derived CDR1 and CDR2 are LGHDT and YNNKEL (reference sequence). CDR3 coding DNA: TGTGCCAGCAGCCAAGGCCACCTCGGGGGGCGGACCCAAGAGACCCAGTACTTC. Amino acid sequence: CASSQGHLGGRTQETQYF.

The V call is TRBV6-5, the J call TRBJ1-5, with D perhaps matching TRBD1 (5 bases). The CDR3 sequence is 13 residues long. Germline V gene data show CDR1 as MNHEY and CDR2 as SVGAGI. Deletions cut 8 bases from V and 4 bases from J, with 12 bases between. CDR3: CASGRVLNQPQHF. CDR3 coding DNA: TGTGCCAGCGGCAGGGTGTTGAATCAGCCCCAGCATTTT.

This chain joins TRBV4-1 and TRBJ2-4, with a weak D call TRBD2 (6 bases). This CDR3 comprises 16 residues. CDR1 is MGHRA, CDR2 YSYEKL, per germline. Trimming took off 1 base at V and 6 bases at J, with 16 bases between the two ends. CDR3 nucleotide sequence: TGCGCCAGCAGCCAAGGAAGGACCCCCGGGGGAAACATTCAGTACTTC. Residues: CASSQGRTPGGNIQYF.

This clone appeared a single time. This chain links TRBV28 with TRBJ2-6, with 8 bases lining up with TRBD1. This CDR3 is built from 20 residues. Germline CDR1 MDHEN, CDR2 SYDVKM. V was clipped by 4 bases and J by 0 bases; unmatched bases: 14. The chain's CDR3 is CASSSQGAASYSSGANVLTF. CDR3 coding DNA: TGTGCCAGCAGTTCCCAGGGGGCCGCCTCATATAGCTCTGGGGCCAACGTCCTGACTTTC.

The chain joins TRBV28 to TRBJ1-5; no clear D gene. Between the trimmed V and J ends, which lost 3 bases and 2 bases, there was a span of 11 bases. The CDR3 runs 15 residues. Germline CDR1 reads MDHEN; CDR2 reads SYDVKM. The CDR3 DNA reads TGTGCCAGCAGTTTCCCCAGGCTTGGCAATCAGCCCCAGCATTTT. This gives the protein CASSFPRLGNQPQHF.

The V and J genes are TRBV24-1 and TRBJ2-1; 9 nucleotides align to TRBD2. Germline V gene data show CDR1 as KGHDR and CDR2 as SFDVKD. The CDR3 length is 17 residues. V lost 5 bases, J lost 8 bases, and 15 bases stayed unmatched. CDR3 sequence reads: CATSGLAANLGHDEQFF. The CDR3 nucleotides are TGTGCCACCAGTGGACTAGCGGCCAACCTCGGGCACGATGAGCAGTTCTTC.

The gene calls are TRBV7-2 and TRBJ2-1, with 14 nucleotides matching TRBD2. The V and J ends lost 3 bases and 7 bases, in that order; junction bases with no gene match: 5. Germline V gives CDR1 SGHTA, CDR2 FQGNSA. The CDR3 runs to 16 residues. This CDR3 reads CASSFTGTSGSNEQFF. The CDR3 DNA reads TGTGCCAGCAGCTTCACCGGGACTAGCGGGAGTAATGAGCAGTTCTTC.

The rearrangement links TRBV5-1 to TRBJ1-4; 8 bases line up with TRBD1. Germline CDR1 SGHRS, CDR2 YFSETQ. V lost 6 bases, J lost 2 bases, and 3 bases stayed unmatched. This CDR3 has 14 residues. The CDR3 sequence is CASTTGGTNEKLFF. The CDR3 DNA follows: TGCGCCAGCACAACAGGGGGTACTAATGAAAAACTGTTTTTT.

The genes are TRBV6-1 and TRBJ2-1; D unresolved. Per germline, CDR1 MNHNS and CDR2 SASEGT. V was clipped by 2 bases and J by 0 bases, with 14 bases between them. CDR3 size: 17 residues. In DNA form, the CDR3 reads TGTGCCAGCAGTGAACGGTCCCCCACGTACTCCTACAATGAGCAGTTCTTC. Encoded protein: CASSERSPTYSYNEQFF.